This paragraph reports one T cell receptor (beta chain). The antigen is unknown. The observed sequence ends 3 residues before the CDR3 terminus, with the missing tail filled in from the germline J gene. Related graft donors supplied nonmyeloablative bone marrow transplants, and mixed chimerism was transient. CD4+CD25+CD127- Tregs, CD4+CD25- non-Tregs, CD4 and CD8 cells were sorted. The data belong to a study of Tregs in tolerant kidney transplant recipients. General study points: Tolerant patients' donor-specific Tregs expanded beyond overall Tregs, suggesting antigen-driven growth. Nucleotide sequences could not be compared across some patients' samples due to primer changes. Findings come from small patient numbers and require larger validation.

The CDR3 consists of 14 residues. V was pared by 5 bases and J by 5 bases, with 3 bases of the junction left unmatched. Germline CDR1 SGHTA, CDR2 FQGNSA. Using immunoSEQ multiplex PCR, the repertoire was profiled, and TCRdb retains in-frame clones only, with some absent. This table holds 23,000 or so clones. This sequence joins TRBV7-2 and TRBJ2-1, with 10 bases identical to TRBD2. This receptor was identified in a human patient who received a combined kidney and bone marrow transplant. Some T cells may have originated in the graft donor. Material: CD4+ T cells from blood (PBMCs), obtained 6 months after the transplant. CDR3 bases read: TGTGCCAGCAGCCGACTAGCGGGTAACAATGAG. It encodes CASSRLAGNNE. The complete CDR3 protein is CASSRLAGNNEQFF.